This TCR beta chain was sequenced during a study of post-analysis software for immune sequencing data. Study context: The patients showed relapsing-remitting, secondary progressive and progressive-relapsing multiple sclerosis courses. Overall study results and limits: Strong co-clustering by F measure linked samples that shared a preparation batch. People with multiple sclerosis had a significantly lower normalized Chao1 diversity than controls did.

The sample holds a few counts of this clonotype. What it recognizes is unknown. Carried by the TCR beta cDNA libraries were unique molecular identifiers. TCRdb called the PCR reads again in MiXCR, with one record for every CDR3 protein. The table includes about 260,000 distinct CDR3 sequences, 30% to 45% detected once. Sequenced material: blood. The receptor comes from a girl under 18 with multiple sclerosis.

The CDR3: CAISDFQGADNEQFF. The DNA for the CDR3 is TGTGCCATCAGTGACTTTCAGGGGGCGGACAATGAGCAGTTCTTC. V gene TRBV10-3 combines with J gene TRBJ2-1; TRBD1 matches at 8 bases. The CDR3 spans 15 residues. Germline-derived CDR1 and CDR2 are ENHRY and SYGVKD. The V segment lost 3 bases and the J segment 5 bases; nucleotides outside the gene matches: 6.